This TCR beta chain was sequenced during a study of OX40 agonist ivuxolimab in advanced cancers. Sequenced by immunoSEQ multiplex PCR; TCRdb stores in-frame clones only, minus some. This sample yields 80,000 or so clones, of which 80% to 95% are seen a single time; about 1.8% belongs to the top ten. Germline lookup yields CDR1 ENHRY and CDR2 SYGVKD. The CDR3 has 16 amino acids. V gave up 0 bases and J gave up 4 bases; unmatched junction bases: 6. The genes are TRBV10-3 and TRBJ2-3; TRBD2 agrees at 8 bases. Sequencing used CD4+ or CD8+ T cells sorted from blood, obtained in a trial of the OX40 agonist ivuxolimab. The receptor comes from an adult with an advanced solid tumor such as melanoma, head and neck, liver or kidney cancer. CDR3 sequence: CAISESAGGGADTQYF. The DNA of the CDR3 is TGTGCCATCAGTGAGTCGGCGGGAGGAGGGGCAGATACGCAGTATTTT.